This paragraph covers one TCR beta chain sequence. The antigen is undetermined. V lost 4 bases to trimming and J lost 4 bases, with 10 bases between them. CDR3 length: 13 amino acids. Germline V gene data show CDR1 as SGHNT and CDR2 as YYREEE (reference sequence). Noted time point: week 5, during vaccination. Vaccination comprised doses that each held 300 ug of mutant IDH1 20-mer peptide, plus topical imiquimod. These data belong to a study of a mutant IDH1 vaccine in newly diagnosed glioma. Using immunoSEQ multiplex PCR, the repertoire was profiled, and TCRdb retains in-frame clones only, with some absent. The sample records 39,000 or so clones, approximately 78% being singletons.

The material sequenced was PBMCs, taken from a glioma patient whose treatment included an IDH1 peptide vaccine. This TCR was sampled from a man aged 35-49 years with glioma. The genes are TRBV5-4 and TRBJ2-3, with unresolved D. The CDR3 coding sequence is TGTGCCAGCAGCATGACTGGATCAGATACGCAGTATTTT. It is translated as CASSMTGSDTQYF.